This T cell receptor beta chain was identified during a study of blood T cell repertoires in COVID-19. Across the study: COVID-19 samples from acute and convalescent phases originated in the United States, Italy and Spain. T cells, B-cell-depleted T cells, or PBMCs provided the cDNA or gDNA that served as material.

The Seattle patients, enrolled during active infection, were followed longitudinally. Libraries were prepared by immunoSEQ multiplex PCR; TCRdb keeps only in-frame clonotypes and omits some of them. The sample includes about 290,000 clones, just under 90% seen only once; the top ten take 8.5% to 14%. The sequence was collected from a woman aged 25 to 39 with COVID-19, enrolled during active disease. The source material was peripheral blood.

The CDR3 sequence: CASSPGQSLEAFF. The CDR3 DNA reads TGTGCCAGCAGCCCGGGACAGAGCCTTGAAGCTTTCTTT. V and J are TRBV9 and TRBJ1-1; 7 bases line up with TRBD1. The CDR3 runs to 13 residues. CDR1 and CDR2 (germline): SGDLS, YYNGEE. J gave up 7 bases and V 4 bases, and 7 bases lay outside the gene matches.